This TCR beta chain was sequenced for a study of cytomegalovirus exposure and HLA in healthy donors. Points from the study as a whole: There were three CMV-associated chains whose specificity for CMV antigens was confirmed in vitro.

About this clone itself: The antigen is unknown.

In the PCR, 60 Vbeta and 13 Jbeta primers were used. The repertoire was sequenced with immunoSEQ multiplex PCR; TCRdb's copy has only in-frame clones and lacks some. This table holds a few hundred thousand clones, 60% to 85% found once. Material for sequencing was PBMCs. The clonotype was recovered from a middle-aged man in good health and CMV-seronegative.

DNA of the CDR3: TGCAGCGTTAACCGGGACAGGGAATCCCCTCGCACAGATACGCAGTATTTT. Translating gives CSVNRDRESPRTDTQYF. The chain uses TRBV29-1 and TRBJ2-3; TRBD1 matches 9 bases. This CDR3 has 17 amino acids. Germline-derived CDR1 and CDR2 are SQVTM and ANQGSEA. J gave up 1 base and V 5 bases, and 13 bases lay outside the gene matches.